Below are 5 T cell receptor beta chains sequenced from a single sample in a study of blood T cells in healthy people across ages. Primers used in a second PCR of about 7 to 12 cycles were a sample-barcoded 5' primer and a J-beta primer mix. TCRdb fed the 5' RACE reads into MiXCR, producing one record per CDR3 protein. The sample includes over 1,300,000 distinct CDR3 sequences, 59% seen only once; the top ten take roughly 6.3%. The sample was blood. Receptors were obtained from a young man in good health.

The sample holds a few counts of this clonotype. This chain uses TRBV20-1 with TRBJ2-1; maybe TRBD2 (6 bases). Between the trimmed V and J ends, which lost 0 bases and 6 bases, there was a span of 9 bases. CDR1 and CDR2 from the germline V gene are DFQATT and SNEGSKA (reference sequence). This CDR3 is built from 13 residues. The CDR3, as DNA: TGCAGTGCTAGAGAATTGGGACTCAATGAGCAGTTCTTC. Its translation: CSARELGLNEQFF.

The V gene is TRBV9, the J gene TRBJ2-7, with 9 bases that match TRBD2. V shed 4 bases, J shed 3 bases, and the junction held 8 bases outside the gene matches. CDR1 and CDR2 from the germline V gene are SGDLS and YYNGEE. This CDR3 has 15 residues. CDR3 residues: CASSPLAGFNYEQYF. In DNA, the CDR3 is TGTGCCAGCAGCCCTCTAGCGGGGTTCAACTACGAGCAGTACTTC. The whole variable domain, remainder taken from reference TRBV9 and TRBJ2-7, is DSGVTQTPKHLITATGQRVTLRCSPRSGDLSVYWYQQSLDQGLQFLIQYYNGEERAKGNILERFSAQQFPDLHSELNLSSLELGDSALYFCASSPLAGFNYEQYFGPGTRLTVT.

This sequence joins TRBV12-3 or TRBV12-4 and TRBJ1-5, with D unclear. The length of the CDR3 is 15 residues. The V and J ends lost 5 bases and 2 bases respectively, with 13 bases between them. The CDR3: CASSPPGEGNQPQHF. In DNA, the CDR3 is TGTGCCAGCAGTCCACCAGGAGAAGGCAATCAGCCCCAGCATTTT.

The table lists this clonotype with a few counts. The CDR3 spells CASSVEAGNIQYF. CDR3 coding DNA: TGTGCCAGCAGCGTAGAGGCAGGAAACATTCAGTACTTC. The chain recombines TRBV9 with TRBJ2-4; the D is unclear. Trimming removed 0 bases at V and 6 bases at J, with 7 bases between. The CDR3 is made up of 13 amino acids. The germline V gene encodes CDR1 SGDLS and CDR2 YYNGEE.

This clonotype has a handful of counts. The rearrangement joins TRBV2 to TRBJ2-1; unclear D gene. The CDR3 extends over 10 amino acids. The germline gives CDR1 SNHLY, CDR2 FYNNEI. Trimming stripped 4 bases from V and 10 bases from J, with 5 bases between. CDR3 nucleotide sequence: TGTGCCAGCAGTGGTTTCGAGCAGTTCTTC. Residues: CASSGFEQFF.